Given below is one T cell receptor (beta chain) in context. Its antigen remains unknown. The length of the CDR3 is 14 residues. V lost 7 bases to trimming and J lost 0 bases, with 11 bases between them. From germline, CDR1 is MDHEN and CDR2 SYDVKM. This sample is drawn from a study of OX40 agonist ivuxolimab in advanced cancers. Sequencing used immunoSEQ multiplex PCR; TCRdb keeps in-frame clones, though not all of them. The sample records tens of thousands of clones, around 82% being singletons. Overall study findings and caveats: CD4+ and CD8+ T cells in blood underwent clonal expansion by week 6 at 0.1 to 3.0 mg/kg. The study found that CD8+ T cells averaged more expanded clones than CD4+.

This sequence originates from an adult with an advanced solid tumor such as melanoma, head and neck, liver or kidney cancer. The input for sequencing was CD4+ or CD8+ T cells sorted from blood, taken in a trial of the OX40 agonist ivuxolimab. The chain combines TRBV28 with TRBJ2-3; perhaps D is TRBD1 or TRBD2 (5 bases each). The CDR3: CASTWGGSTDTQYF. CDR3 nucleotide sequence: TGTGCCAGCACGTGGGGCGGGAGCACAGATACGCAGTATTTT.